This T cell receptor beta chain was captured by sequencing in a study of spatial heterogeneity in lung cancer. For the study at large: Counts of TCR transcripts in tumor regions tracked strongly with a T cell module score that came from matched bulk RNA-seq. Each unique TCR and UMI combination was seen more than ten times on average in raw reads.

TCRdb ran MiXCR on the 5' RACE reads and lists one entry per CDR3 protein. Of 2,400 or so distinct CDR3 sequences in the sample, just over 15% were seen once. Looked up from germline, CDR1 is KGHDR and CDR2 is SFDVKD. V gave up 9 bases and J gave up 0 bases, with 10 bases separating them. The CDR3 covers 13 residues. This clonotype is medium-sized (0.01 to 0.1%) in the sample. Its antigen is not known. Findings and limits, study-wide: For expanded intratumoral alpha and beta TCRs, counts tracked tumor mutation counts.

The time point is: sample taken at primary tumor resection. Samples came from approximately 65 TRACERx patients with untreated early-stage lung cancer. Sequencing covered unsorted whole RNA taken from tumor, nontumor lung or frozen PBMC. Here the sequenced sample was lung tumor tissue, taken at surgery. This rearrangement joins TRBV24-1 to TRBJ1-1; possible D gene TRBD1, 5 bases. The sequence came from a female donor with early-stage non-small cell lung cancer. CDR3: CATGAYMNTEAFF. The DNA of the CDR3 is TGTGCCACCGGGGCCTACATGAACACTGAAGCTTTCTTT.